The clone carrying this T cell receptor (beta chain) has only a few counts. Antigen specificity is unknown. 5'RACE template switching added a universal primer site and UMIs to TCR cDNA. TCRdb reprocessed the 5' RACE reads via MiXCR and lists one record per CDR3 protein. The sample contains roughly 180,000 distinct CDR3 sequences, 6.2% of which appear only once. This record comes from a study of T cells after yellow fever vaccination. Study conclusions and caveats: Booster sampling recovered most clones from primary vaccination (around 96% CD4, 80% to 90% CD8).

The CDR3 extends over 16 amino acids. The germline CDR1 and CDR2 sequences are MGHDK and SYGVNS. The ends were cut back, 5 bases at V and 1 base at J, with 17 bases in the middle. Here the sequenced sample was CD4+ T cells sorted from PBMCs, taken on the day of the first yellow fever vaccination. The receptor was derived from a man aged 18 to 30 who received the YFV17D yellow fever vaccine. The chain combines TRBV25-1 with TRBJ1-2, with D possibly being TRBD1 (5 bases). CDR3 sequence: CASSPSTGRGNYGYTF. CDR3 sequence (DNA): TGTGCCAGCAGTCCGAGCACGGGGAGGGGTAACTATGGCTACACCTTC.